One sample yielded the 27 T cell receptor beta chains listed below, sequenced in a study. The sorted Tregs were CD4+CD25+CD127-/low cells. TCRdb re-analysed the 5' RACE reads in MiXCR, keeping a single row per CDR3 protein. The data hold 35,000 to 45,000 distinct CDR3 sequences, with 22% observed a single time. Sequenced: Tregs sorted from a lymph node. These receptors originate from a female donor with breast cancer.

Only one count was recorded for this clonotype. Mismatch with germline at one junction end may stem from a read error. The chain is built from TRBV9 and TRBJ2-2; the match to TRBD2 covers 7 bases. Germline CDR1 reads SGDLS; CDR2 reads YYNGEE. The CDR3 has 16 residues. CDR3 protein: CASSATSVRGTGEPFF. DNA for the CDR3: TGTGCCAGCAGCGCCACTAGCGTAAGAGGAACCGGGGAGCCGTTTTTT.

Comment on this clonotype: The junction shows a germline mismatch at one end, possibly a read error. This chain joins TRBV11-3 and TRBJ2-2; 7 bases are shared with TRBD1. The CDR3 contains 14 residues. Germline values: CDR1 SGHNT, CDR2 YENEEA. In DNA form, the CDR3 reads TGTACCAGCAGCCCCAGGGGGTACGCCGGGGAGCTGTTTTTT. It encodes CTSSPRGYAGELFF.

This chain joins TRBV20-1 and TRBJ2-7, with 9 bases matching TRBD2. The CDR3 spans 18 residues. The V and J ends lost 2 bases and 3 bases, in that order; junction bases with no gene match: 17. CDR1 DFQATT and CDR2 SNEGSKA come from the germline V gene (reference sequence). Here the CDR3 reads CSARPLGREGIPDYEQYF. The CDR3 DNA reads TGCAGTGCTAGACCCCTCGGGCGGGAGGGCATACCCGACTACGAGCAGTACTTC.

This clonotype was recorded at least ten times. The V and J genes are TRBV12-3 or TRBV12-4 and TRBJ2-3; D is perhaps TRBD2 (6 bases). The CDR3 runs to 13 residues. Trimming left V 3 bases short and J 6 bases short, with 10 bases between. The CDR3 region is CASSLRRGDTQYF. The CDR3 DNA reads as TGTGCCAGCAGTTTGCGGCGGGGTGATACGCAGTATTTT.

This clonotype was picked up a small number of times. The chain recombines TRBV24-1 with TRBJ2-1; D possibly corresponds to TRBD2 (6 bases). V shed 0 bases and J shed 6 bases, with 8 bases lying between them. CDR3 length equals 14 residues. CDR1 and CDR2 (germline): KGHDR, SFDVKD. The DNA of the CDR3 is TGTGCCACCAGTGATTTGACCGGGGGCAATGAGCAGTTCTTC. Translated, it gives CATSDLTGGNEQFF.

At least ten counts were recorded for this clonotype. This rearrangement joins TRBV5-6 to TRBJ2-7; D is possibly TRBD1 or TRBD2 (6 bases each). Germline V gene sequence: CDR1 SGHDT, CDR2 YYEEEE. CDR3 length: 14 residues. V lost 1 base and J lost 3, with 11 bases in between. The CDR3 region is CASSLWRGVYEQYF. CDR3 DNA sequence: TGTGCCAGCAGCTTGTGGAGGGGGGTCTACGAGCAGTACTTC.

This clonotype was counted ten times or more. V gene TRBV15 combines with J gene TRBJ1-5; D uncertain. The CDR3 loop spans 15 amino acids. CDR1 and CDR2 from the germline V gene are LNHNV and YYDKDF (reference sequence). Trimming shortened V by 1 base and J by 1 base, and 8 bases separated the two germline ends. The CDR3, as DNA: TGTGCCACCAGCAGAGGGAAGGGAAGCAATCAGCCCCAGCATTTT. Its protein is CATSRGKGSNQPQHF.

This clonotype was picked up a small number of times. This CDR3 is CASSPRLAEDTGELFF. The CDR3 DNA reads TGTGCCAGCAGCCCAAGACTAGCGGAGGACACCGGGGAGCTGTTTTTT. The V and J genes are TRBV9 and TRBJ2-2, with 9 bases matching TRBD2. The junction had 7 bases not matched to a gene; V was cut back by 4 bases and J by 3 bases. Germline V gene data show CDR1 as SGDLS and CDR2 as YYNGEE. CDR3 size: 16 residues.

This chain links TRBV6-1 with TRBJ1-2; TRBD1 is a possible D gene (5 bases). V was clipped by 11 bases and J by 8 bases, with 27 bases between them. Germline V gene sequence: CDR1 MNHNS, CDR2 SASEGT. The length of the CDR3 is 15 residues. CDR3 in amino acids: CAGGTWREGPRGYTF. Written as DNA, the CDR3 is TGTGCCGGCGGAACCTGGCGGGAGGGGCCGCGAGGCTACACCTTC.

In its sample, this clonotype is medium-sized (0.01 to 0.1%). This chain connects TRBV6-5 to TRBJ2-6; TRBD1 aligns across 10 bases. Germline CDR1 is MNHEY and CDR2 is SVGAGI. Trimming removed 0 bases from V and 4 bases from J; junction bases left unmatched: 6. The CDR3 length is 18 residues. In nucleotides, the CDR3 is TGTGCCAGCAGTTACTCCGGGACAGGGGCGACCGGGGCCAACGTCCTGACTTTC. Translation: CASSYSGTGATGANVLTF.

This clonotype has a count of ten or more. The V and J genes are TRBV7-2 and TRBJ2-7; D not certain. In germline, CDR1 is SGHTA, CDR2 FQGNSA. V was clipped by 1 base and J by 0 bases, with 7 bases between them. The CDR3 runs to 14 residues. The DNA for the CDR3 is TGTGCCAGCAGCTTAGGTGACGTCTCCTACGAGCAGTACTTC. Encoded protein: CASSLGDVSYEQYF.

This clonotype was counted many times. The chain has TRBV4-2 and TRBJ2-3; the D is unclear. The CDR3 has 14 residues. Trimming removed 1 base from V and 4 bases from J, with 9 bases in between. The germline V gene encodes CDR1 LGHNA and CDR2 YNFKEQ. Here the CDR3 DNA reads TGTGCCAGCAGCCAAGTGGGGTCTGCAGATACGCAGTATTTT. Protein sequence: CASSQVGSADTQYF.

The chain combines TRBV15 with TRBJ2-1; D could derive from TRBD1 or TRBD2 (5 bases each). The CDR3 is 16 amino acids. Germline V gene sequence: CDR1 LNHNV, CDR2 YYDKDF (reference sequence). The V and J ends lost 4 bases and 0 bases respectively, with 13 bases between them. This CDR3 reads CATSKGAGSSYNEQFF. The CDR3 nucleotides read TGTGCCACCAGCAAGGGAGCAGGGAGCTCCTACAATGAGCAGTTCTTC.

This clonotype appeared a few times. Possible read error: a much larger clone is one base away. This chain links TRBV28 with TRBJ2-5; TRBD2 aligns across 9 bases. The length of the CDR3 is 16 residues. V lost 8 bases to trimming and J lost 3 bases; unmatched junction nucleotides: 13. Germline V gives CDR1 MDHEN, CDR2 SYDVKM. CDR3 protein: CASGVTGTSREETQYF. The CDR3 nucleotides read TGTGCCAGCGGTGTTACCGGGACTAGCAGGGAAGAGACCCAGTACTTC.

This clonotype is categorized as medium-sized. This sequence joins TRBV6-5 and TRBJ2-3; D is unclear. The CDR3 runs to 13 residues. From germline, CDR1 is MNHEY and CDR2 SVGAGI. V lost 2 bases and J 4 bases, leaving 7 bases between the germline ends. The CDR3 sequence: CASSYGLADTQYF. The DNA for the CDR3 is TGTGCCAGCAGTTACGGGCTAGCAGATACGCAGTATTTT.

For this clonotype: This may be a read error: a much more frequent sequence differs by one nucleotide. The chain links TRBV12-3 or TRBV12-4 to TRBJ2-3, with D unresolved. The CDR3 consists of 15 residues. CDR3 sequence reads: CASSHSSLITDSQYF. The CDR3 DNA sequence: TGTGCCAGCAGTCATTCCTCACTTATAACAGATTCGCAGTATTTT.

This clonotype showed up many times. The chain carries TRBV29-1 and TRBJ2-3; tentative D call: TRBD1 (7 bases). The CDR3 consists of 13 residues. The germline gives CDR1 SQVTM, CDR2 ANQGSEA. Trimming stripped 5 bases from V and 5 bases from J, with 14 bases between. The CDR3 DNA follows: TGCAGCGTTAGGAGGGGGCAAGGAGATACGCAGTATTTT. Translated, it gives CSVRRGQGDTQYF.

V usage is TRBV21-1 and J usage is TRBJ2-5; the table's D call of TRBD1 was not tested on the DNA. TRBV21-1 is designated a pseudogene. The CDR3 consists of 15 residues. The CDR3 spells CASSKGDRQRGTQYF. CDR3 DNA: TGTGCCAGCAGCAAAGGGGATAGACAGAGAGGAACCCAGTACTTC.

This clonotype came up a few times. The chain has TRBV29-1 and TRBJ2-5, with no clear D. The V end lost 2 bases, the J end lost 2 bases, and 9 bases lay between the germline ends. The CDR3 has 13 amino acids. The V gene's germline CDR1 is SQVTM and CDR2 ANQGSEA. CDR3 sequence reads: CSVERNWQETQYF. For the CDR3, the DNA is TGCAGCGTTGAAAGGAACTGGCAAGAGACCCAGTACTTC.

Remarks on this clonotype: Just one base apart from a much larger clone, this may be a read error. The CDR3 bases are TGTACCAGCAGTTACTCGGGGTTCACCGGGGAGCTGTTTTTT. Residues: CTSSYSGFTGELFF. This sequence joins TRBV6-2 or TRBV6-3 and TRBJ2-2; D is perhaps TRBD2 (5 bases). The germline gives CDR1 MNHEY, CDR2 SVGEGT. The CDR3 has 14 amino acids.

This clonotype was counted a single time. A read error is possible here, since a much larger clone lies one base away. Here the CDR3 omits its conserved ending phenylalanine or tryptophan, so a read error is the likely source. The chain combines TRBV9 with TRBJ1-2; TRBD1 is a possible D gene (6 bases). The CDR3 extends over 13 amino acids. V lost 0 bases and J 8 bases, leaving 11 bases between the germline ends. Germline V CDR1 and CDR2: SGDLS, YYNGEE. The DNA for the CDR3 is TGTGCCAGCAGCGTAGGACAGGCGGGAGGCTACACCTGC. It yields the protein CASSVGQAGGYTC.

There are many counts of this clonotype. The chain carries TRBV5-4 and TRBJ2-1; 12 nucleotides align to TRBD2. This CDR3 has 15 amino acids. Germline values: CDR1 SGHNT, CDR2 YYREEE (reference sequence). Germline trimming cut 0 bases from V and 6 bases from J; bases unmatched to any gene: 1. DNA for the CDR3: TGTGCCAGCAGCTTGGGACTAGCGGGAGCCAATGAGCAGTTCTTC. Translating it yields CASSLGLAGANEQFF.

The chain uses TRBV7-6 and TRBJ1-1; D is undetermined. Germline CDR1 is SGHVS and CDR2 is FNYEAQ. Trimming shortened V by 1 base and J by 0 bases, and 6 bases separated the two germline ends. There are 14 residues in the CDR3. CDR3 amino acids: CASSLGRMNTEAFF. The DNA of the CDR3 is TGTGCCAGCAGCTTAGGGCGGATGAACACTGAAGCTTTCTTT.

The CDR3 nucleotides are TGTGCCAGCAGCTTTATTGGCCAGACCACAGATACGCAGTATTTT. Its protein is CASSFIGQTTDTQYF. The J gene is TRBJ2-3, the V gene TRBV7-9; D not resolved. From germline, CDR1 is SEHNR and CDR2 FQNEAQ (reference sequence). The V end lost 3 bases, the J end lost 2 bases, and 12 bases lay between the germline ends. This CDR3 spans 15 amino acids.

With regard to this clonotype: No conserved phenylalanine or tryptophan is present at the end of the CDR3, so a read error is the likely explanation. This chain links TRBV6-1 with TRBJ2-7; 7 nucleotides line up with TRBD1. CDR1 is MNHNS and CDR2 is SASEGT in the germline V gene. CDR3 length: 13 residues. J was trimmed by 3 bases and V by 11 bases; bases with no gene match: 10. CDR3 coding DNA: TGTGCCGGACCAAGGGGACAGTACTACGAGCAGTACTGC. This translates into CAGPRGQYYEQYC.

This clonotype occurred many times. The chain has TRBV15 and TRBJ1-1; D gene ambiguous. V was trimmed by 3 bases and J by 2 bases, leaving 19 bases between them. CDR1 is LNHNV, CDR2 YYDKDF, per germline (reference sequence). The CDR3 has 17 residues. CDR3 sequence (DNA): TGTGCCACCAGCAGGGACGTGTTCGGCAGACCCAACACTGAAGCTTTCTTT. This encodes CATSRDVFGRPNTEAFF.

This clonotype was picked up a small number of times. V is TRBV5-1 and J is TRBJ2-5, with D perhaps assigned TRBD1 or TRBD2 (6 bases each). The CDR3 totals 12 residues. The germline V and J ends were trimmed by 5 bases and 5 bases, with 10 bases remaining between them. Per the germline V gene, CDR1 is SGHRS and CDR2 is YFSETQ. In nucleotides, the CDR3 is TGCGCCAGCAGAGGGGGGCAGGAGACCCAGTACTTC. Protein sequence: CASRGGQETQYF.